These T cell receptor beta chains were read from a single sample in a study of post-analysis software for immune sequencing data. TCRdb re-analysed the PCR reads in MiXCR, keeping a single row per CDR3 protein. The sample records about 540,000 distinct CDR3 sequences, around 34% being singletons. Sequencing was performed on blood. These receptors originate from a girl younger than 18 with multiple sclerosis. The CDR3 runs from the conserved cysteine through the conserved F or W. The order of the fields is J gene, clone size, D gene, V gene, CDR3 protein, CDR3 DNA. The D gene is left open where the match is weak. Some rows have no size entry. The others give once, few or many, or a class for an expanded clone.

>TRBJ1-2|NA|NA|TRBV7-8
CASSLGGVGNYGYTF
TGTGCCAGCAGCTTAGGTGGGGTAGGAAACTATGGCTACACCTTC
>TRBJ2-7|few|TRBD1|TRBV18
CASSPMPGQGTYEQYF
TGTGCCAGCTCACCAATGCCGGGACAGGGTACCTACGAGCAGTACTTC
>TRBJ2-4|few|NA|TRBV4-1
CASSQEDGSLPLIAKNIQYF
TGCGCCAGCAGCCAAGAAGATGGTAGCCTACCCCTAATAGCCAAAAACATTCAGTACTTC
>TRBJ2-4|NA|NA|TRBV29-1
CSVVPVAKNIQYF
TGCAGCGTTGTTCCGGTAGCCAAAAACATTCAGTACTTC
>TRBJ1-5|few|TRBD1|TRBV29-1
CSVSGTGGWGQHF
TGCAGCGTCTCCGGGACAGGGGGCTGGGGCCAGCATTTT
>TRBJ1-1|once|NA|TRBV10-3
CATSAGQLARGTEAFF
TGTGCCACCAGTGCCGGACAGCTAGCGAGGGGCACTGAAGCTTTCTTT
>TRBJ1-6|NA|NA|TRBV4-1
CASSQERAVNNSPLHF
TGCGCCAGCAGCCAAGAGAGGGCAGTGAATAATTCACCCCTCCACTTT
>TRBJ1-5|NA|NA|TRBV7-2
CASSVGSQPQHF
TGTGCCAGCAGCGTGGGTAGTCAGCCCCAGCATTTT
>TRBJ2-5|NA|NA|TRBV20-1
CSPTEHQETQYF
TGCAGCCCGACGGAACATCAAGAGACCCAGTACTTC
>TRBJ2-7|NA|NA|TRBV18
CASSPDPYEQYF
TGTGCCAGCTCACCCGATCCCTACGAGCAGTACTTC
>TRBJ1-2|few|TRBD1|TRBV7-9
CASSLAPGQGERGYTF
TGTGCCAGCAGCTTAGCCCCGGGACAGGGAGAACGGGGCTACACCTTC
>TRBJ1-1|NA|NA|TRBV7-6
CASRVGGDGSTEAFF
TGTGCCAGCAGAGTTGGGGGGGACGGGAGCACTGAAGCTTTCTTT
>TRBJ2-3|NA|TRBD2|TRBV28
CASRGLAGGKDTQYF
TGTGCCAGCAGAGGACTAGCGGGGGGGAAGGATACGCAGTATTTT
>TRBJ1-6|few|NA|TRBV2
CASSEALRTDSPLHF
TGTGCCAGCAGTGAAGCGCTCCGGACAGATTCACCCCTCCACTTT
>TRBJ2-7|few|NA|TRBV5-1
CASSLEAGAPYEQYF
TGCGCCAGCAGCTTGGAGGCGGGTGCCCCCTACGAGCAGTACTTC
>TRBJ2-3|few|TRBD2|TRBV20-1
CSATPLAGGQADTQYF
TGCAGTGCTACACCTCTAGCGGGGGGGCAGGCAGATACGCAGTATTTT
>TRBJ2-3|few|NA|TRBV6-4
CASSETGADTQYF
TGTGCCAGCAGTGAGACAGGTGCAGATACGCAGTATTTT